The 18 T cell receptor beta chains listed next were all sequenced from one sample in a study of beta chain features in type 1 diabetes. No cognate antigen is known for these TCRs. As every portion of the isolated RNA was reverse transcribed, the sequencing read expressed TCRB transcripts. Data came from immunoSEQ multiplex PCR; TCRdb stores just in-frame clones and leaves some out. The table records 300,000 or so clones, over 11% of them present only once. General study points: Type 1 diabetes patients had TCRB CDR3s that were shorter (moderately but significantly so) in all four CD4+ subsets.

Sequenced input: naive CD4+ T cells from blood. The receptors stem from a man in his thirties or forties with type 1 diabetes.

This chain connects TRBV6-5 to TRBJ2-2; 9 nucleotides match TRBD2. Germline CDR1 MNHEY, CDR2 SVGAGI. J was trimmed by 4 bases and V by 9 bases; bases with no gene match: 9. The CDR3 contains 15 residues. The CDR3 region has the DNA TGTGCCAGTACCCGGCTAGCGGGAATCACCGGGGAGCTGTTTTTT. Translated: CASTRLAGITGELFF.

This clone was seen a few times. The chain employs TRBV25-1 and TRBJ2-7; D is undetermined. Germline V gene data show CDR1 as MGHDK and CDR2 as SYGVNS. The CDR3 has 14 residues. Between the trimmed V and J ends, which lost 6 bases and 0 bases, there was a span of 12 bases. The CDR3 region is CASSEPRSSYEQYF. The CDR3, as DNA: TGTGCCAGCAGCGAGCCAAGGAGCTCCTACGAGCAGTACTTC.

CDR3 nucleotide sequence: TGTGCCAGCAGTGAATCCCCCCTCATCGAGCGGGAGACCCAGTACTTC. It is translated as CASSESPLIERETQYF. The chain links TRBV6-1 to TRBJ2-5, with a weak D call TRBD2 (5 bases). Per the germline V gene, CDR1 is MNHNS and CDR2 is SASEGT. V lost 2 bases and J lost 5, with 18 bases in between. The CDR3 loop spans 16 amino acids.

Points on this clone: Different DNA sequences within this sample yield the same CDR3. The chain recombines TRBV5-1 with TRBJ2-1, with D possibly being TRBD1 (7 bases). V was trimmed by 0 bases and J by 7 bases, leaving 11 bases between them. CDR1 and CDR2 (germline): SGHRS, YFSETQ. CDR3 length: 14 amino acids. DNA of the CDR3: TGCGCCAGCAGCTTGGGACAGGGAGGTAATGAGCAGTTCTTC. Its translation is CASSLGQGGNEQFF.

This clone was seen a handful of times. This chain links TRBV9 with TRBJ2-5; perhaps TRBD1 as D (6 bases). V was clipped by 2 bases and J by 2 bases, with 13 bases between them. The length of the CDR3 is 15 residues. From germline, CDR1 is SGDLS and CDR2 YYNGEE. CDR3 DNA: TGTGCCAGCAGCGTGTCCGGGACACCACAAGAGACCCAGTACTTC. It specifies CASSVSGTPQETQYF.

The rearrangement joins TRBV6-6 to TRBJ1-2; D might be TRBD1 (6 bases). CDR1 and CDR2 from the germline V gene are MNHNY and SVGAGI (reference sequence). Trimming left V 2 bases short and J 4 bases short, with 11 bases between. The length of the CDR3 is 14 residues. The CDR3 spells CASSYRGAAYGYTF. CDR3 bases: TGTGCCAGCAGTTACCGGGGGGCGGCCTATGGCTACACCTTC.

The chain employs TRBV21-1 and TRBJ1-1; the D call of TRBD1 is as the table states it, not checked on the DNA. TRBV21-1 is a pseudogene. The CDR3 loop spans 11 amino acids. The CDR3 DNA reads TGTGCCAGCAGGGGACAGATAAAAGCTTTCTTT. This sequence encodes CASRGQIKAFF.

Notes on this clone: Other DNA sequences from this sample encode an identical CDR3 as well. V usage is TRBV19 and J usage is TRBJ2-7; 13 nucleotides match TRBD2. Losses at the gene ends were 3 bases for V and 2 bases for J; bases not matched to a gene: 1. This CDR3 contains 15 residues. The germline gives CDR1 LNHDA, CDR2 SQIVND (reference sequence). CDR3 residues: CASSIGLAGAYEQYF. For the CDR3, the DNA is TGTGCCAGTAGTATCGGACTAGCGGGAGCCTACGAGCAGTACTTC.

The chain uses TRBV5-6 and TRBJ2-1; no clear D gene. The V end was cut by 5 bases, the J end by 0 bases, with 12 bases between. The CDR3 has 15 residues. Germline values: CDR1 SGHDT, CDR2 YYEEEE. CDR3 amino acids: CASSFSPSSYNEQFF. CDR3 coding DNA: TGTGCCAGCAGTTTTAGCCCGAGCTCCTACAATGAGCAGTTCTTC.

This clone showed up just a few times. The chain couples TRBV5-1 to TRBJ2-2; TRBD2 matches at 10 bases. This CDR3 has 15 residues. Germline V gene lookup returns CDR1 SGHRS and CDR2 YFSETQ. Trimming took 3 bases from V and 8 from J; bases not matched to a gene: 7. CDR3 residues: CASSWRGLATGELFF. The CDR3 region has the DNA TGCGCCAGCAGCTGGCGGGGACTAGCGACTGGGGAGCTGTTTTTT.

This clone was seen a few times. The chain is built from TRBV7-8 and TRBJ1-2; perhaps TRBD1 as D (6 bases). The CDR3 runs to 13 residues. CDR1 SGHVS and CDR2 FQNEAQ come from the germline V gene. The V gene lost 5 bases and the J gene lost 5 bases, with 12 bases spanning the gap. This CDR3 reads CASSPRGAYGYTF. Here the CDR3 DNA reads TGTGCCAGCAGCCCGCGGGGGGCATATGGCTACACCTTC. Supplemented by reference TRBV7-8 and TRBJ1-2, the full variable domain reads GAGVSQSPRYKVAKRGQDVALRCDPISGHVSLFWYQQALGQGPEFLTYFQNEAQLDKSGLPSDRFFAERPEGSVSTLKIQRTQQEDSAVYLCASSPRGAYGYTFGSGTRLTVV.

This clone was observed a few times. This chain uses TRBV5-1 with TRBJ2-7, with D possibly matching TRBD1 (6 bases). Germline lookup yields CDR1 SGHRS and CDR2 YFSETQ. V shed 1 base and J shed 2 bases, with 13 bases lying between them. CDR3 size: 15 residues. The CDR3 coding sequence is TGCGCCAGCAGCTTGCTACAGGGACCGACCTACGAGCAGTACTTC. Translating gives CASSLLQGPTYEQYF.

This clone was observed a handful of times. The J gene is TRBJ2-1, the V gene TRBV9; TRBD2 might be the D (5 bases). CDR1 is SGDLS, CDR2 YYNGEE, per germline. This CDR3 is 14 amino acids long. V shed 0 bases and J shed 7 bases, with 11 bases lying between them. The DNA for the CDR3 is TGTGCCAGCAGCGTAGGGGGAGTCGTTAATGAGCAGTTCTTC. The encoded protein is CASSVGGVVNEQFF.

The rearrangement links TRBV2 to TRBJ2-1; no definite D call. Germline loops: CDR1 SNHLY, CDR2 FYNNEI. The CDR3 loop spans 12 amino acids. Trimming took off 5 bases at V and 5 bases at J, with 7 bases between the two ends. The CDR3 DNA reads TGTGCCAGCAGTCCGTCCCACAATGAGCAGTTCTTC. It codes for CASSPSHNEQFF.

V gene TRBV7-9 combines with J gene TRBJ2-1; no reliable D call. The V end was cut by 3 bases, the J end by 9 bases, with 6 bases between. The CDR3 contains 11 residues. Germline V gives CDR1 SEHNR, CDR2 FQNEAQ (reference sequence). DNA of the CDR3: TGTGCCAGCAGCTTTGGCAGTGAGCAGTTCTTC. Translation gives CASSFGSEQFF.

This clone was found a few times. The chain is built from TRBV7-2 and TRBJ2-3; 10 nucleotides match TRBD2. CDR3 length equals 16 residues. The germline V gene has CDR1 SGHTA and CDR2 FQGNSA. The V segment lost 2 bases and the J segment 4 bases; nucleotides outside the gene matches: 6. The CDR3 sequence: CASSLMGLAGADTQYF. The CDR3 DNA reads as TGTGCCAGCAGCTTAATGGGGCTAGCGGGAGCAGATACGCAGTATTTT.

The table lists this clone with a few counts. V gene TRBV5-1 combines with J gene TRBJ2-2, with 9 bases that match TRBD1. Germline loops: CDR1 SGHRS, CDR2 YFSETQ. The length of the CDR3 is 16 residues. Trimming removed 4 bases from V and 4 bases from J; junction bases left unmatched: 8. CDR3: CASSPGTGIATGELFF. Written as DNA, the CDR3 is TGCGCCAGCAGCCCCGGGACAGGGATAGCCACCGGGGAGCTGTTTTTT. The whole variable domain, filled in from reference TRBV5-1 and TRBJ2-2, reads KAGVTQTPRYLIKTRGQQVTLSCSPISGHRSVSWYQQTPGQGLQFLFEYFSETQRNKGNFPGRFSGRQFSNSRSEMNVSTLELGDSALYLCASSPGTGIATGELFFGEGSRLTVL.

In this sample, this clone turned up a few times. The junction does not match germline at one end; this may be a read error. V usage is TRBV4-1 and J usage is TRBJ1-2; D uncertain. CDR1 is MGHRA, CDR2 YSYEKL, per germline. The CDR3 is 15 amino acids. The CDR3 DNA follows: TGTGCCAGCAGCCAAGGTTTGATCCGGGGTGAGGGCTACACCTTC. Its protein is CASSQGLIRGEGYTF.